The T cell receptor beta chain under discussion was sequenced for a study of beta chain features in type 1 diabetes. Study-wide findings and caveats: For patients and controls alike, PCR might favor shorter templates to the same degree. In the patient group, naive, central memory and Treg TCRB repertoires seemed more alike than in the healthy donor group. People with Type 1 diabetes carried modestly yet significantly shorter TCRB CDR3s in all four CD4+ subsets.

V lost 5 bases, J lost 6 bases, and 17 bases lay in between. From germline, CDR1 is SGHTA and CDR2 FQGNSA. This CDR3 comprises 15 residues. As every portion of the isolated RNA was reverse transcribed, the sequencing read expressed TCRB transcripts. Sequenced naive, central memory and regulatory T cell samples produced an average of around 4 million reads. Method: immunoSEQ multiplex PCR; TCRdb's copy keeps in-frame clones and lacks some. The data show approximately 50,000 clones, with over 40% seen just once and less than 1.5% held by the top ten. A few counts support this clone. Its antigen is as yet unknown.

This sequence was found in a man aged 25 to 40 with type 1 diabetes. Material for sequencing was Tregs from blood. This sequence joins TRBV7-2 and TRBJ1-5; D is uncertain. CDR3 sequence (DNA): TGTGCCAGCAGCCCACTCATGGGTTCGGGTCAGCCCCAGCATTTT. Encoded protein: CASSPLMGSGQPQHF. The variable domain in full, completed from reference TRBV7-2 and TRBJ1-5, reads GAGVSQSPSNKVTEKGKDVELRCDPISGHTALYWYRQSLGQGLEFLIYFQGNSAPDKSGLPSDRFSAERTGGSVSTLTIQRTQQEDSAVYLCASSPLMGSGQPQHFGDGTRLSIL.